This T cell receptor (beta chain) stems from a study of cytomegalovirus exposure and HLA in healthy donors. This clone was detected a few times. Primers for the PCR totalled 60 Vbeta and 13 Jbeta. Assay: immunoSEQ multiplex PCR; the TCRdb copy retains only in-frame clones and omits some. This sample has about 180,000 clones; roughly 78% occur once, and the top ten carry 0.69%. The germline CDR1 and CDR2 sequences are MDHEN and SYDVKM. The CDR3 loop spans 14 amino acids. Trimming pared 7 bases from V and 0 bases from J, leaving 13 bases between. Sequencing input: PBMCs. The genes are TRBV28 and TRBJ2-7; the D gene is possibly TRBD1 (5 bases). This TCR was sampled from a woman aged 40 to 49 in good health and CMV-seronegative. This chain's CDR3 is CASTKGAFSYEQYF. CDR3 DNA sequence: TGTGCCAGCACCAAAGGGGCCTTCTCCTACGAGCAGTACTTC.